The next 26 T cell receptor beta chains were all read from a single sample in a study of siplizumab effects on memory and regulatory T cells. The table came from immunoSEQ multiplex PCR; TCRdb's copy has only in-frame clones and leaves some out. The sample lists about 40,000 clones, 89% seen once, with 0.25% in the top ten. Source material: naive CD4+ T cells sorted from blood. Receptors were obtained from a human donor in good health.

The CDR3, as DNA: TGTGCCAGCTCACCACCGAGGGGAGGCGGCTACGAGCAGTACTTC. It encodes CASSPPRGGGYEQYF. V gene TRBV18 combines with J gene TRBJ2-7; tentatively, D is TRBD2 (6 bases). V was trimmed by 0 bases and J by 3 bases, leaving 12 bases between them. Germline CDR1 is KGHSH and CDR2 is LQKENI. CDR3 length: 15 amino acids.

The V and J genes are TRBV7-2 and TRBJ2-5; D perhaps matches TRBD2 (6 bases). With 0 bases removed from V and 4 bases from J, the gap between germline ends came to 9 bases. Germline CDR1 reads SGHTA; CDR2 reads FQGNSA. The CDR3 totals 14 residues. Here the CDR3 DNA reads TGTGCCAGCAGCTTAGCGCTGGGGGGAGAGACCCAGTACTTC. Translation: CASSLALGGETQYF.

The CDR3 DNA reads TGCGCCAGCAGCTTGACGGCAGGAGAAGAGACCCAGTACTTC. Protein: CASSLTAGEETQYF. The chain links TRBV5-1 to TRBJ2-5, with D unresolved. The CDR3 sequence is 14 residues long. The germline V and J ends were trimmed by 1 base and 3 bases, with 10 bases remaining between them. Germline values: CDR1 SGHRS, CDR2 YFSETQ.

The chain combines TRBV19 with TRBJ1-1; perhaps TRBD1 as D (6 bases). The germline gives CDR1 LNHDA, CDR2 SQIVND (reference sequence). CDR3 length: 13 amino acids. With 3 bases removed from V and 4 bases from J, the gap between germline ends came to 9 bases. The CDR3 sequence: CASSMGQLTEAFF. For the CDR3, the DNA is TGTGCCAGTAGTATGGGACAACTCACTGAAGCTTTCTTT.

This chain uses TRBV6-5 with TRBJ2-1, with D possibly being TRBD2 (6 bases). The length of the CDR3 is 15 residues. CDR1 and CDR2 from the germline V gene are MNHEY and SVGAGI. V was cut by 6 bases and J by 0 bases, with 12 bases left in between. The CDR3 nucleotides read TGTGCCAGCAGCCGTAGCGGAAGCTCCTACAATGAGCAGTTCTTC. Translated, it gives CASSRSGSSYNEQFF.

The CDR3 DNA reads as TGTGCCAGCAGGTCACAGGGCGATCACGAGCAGTACTTC. It is translated as CASRSQGDHEQYF. V gene TRBV27 combines with J gene TRBJ2-7, with D maybe TRBD1 (6 bases). The germline gives CDR1 MNHEY, CDR2 SMNVEV (reference sequence). The V gene lost 6 bases and the J gene lost 5 bases, with 14 bases spanning the gap. The CDR3 is 13 amino acids.

The table lists this clone with a few counts. At one end, the junction sequence differs from germline, possibly due to a read error. This rearrangement joins TRBV2 to TRBJ1-6; D is uncertain. The CDR3 runs to 14 residues. Per the germline V gene, CDR1 is SNHLY and CDR2 is FYNNEI. The CDR3 coding sequence is TGTGCCAGCAGCGAAGTTGGATATAATTCACCCCTCCACTTT. It specifies CASSEVGYNSPLHF.

The J gene is TRBJ1-2, the V gene TRBV7-3; unclear D gene. Trimming took off 5 bases at V and 3 bases at J, with 16 bases between the two ends. CDR1 is SGHTA and CDR2 is FQGTGA in the germline V gene. There are 15 residues in the CDR3. The CDR3 sequence is CASSPSGLGDYGYTF. The CDR3 bases are TGTGCCAGCAGCCCGTCTGGACTTGGGGACTATGGCTACACCTTC.

The chain links TRBV18 to TRBJ2-1, with D possibly TRBD2 on 6 matching bases. Germline loops: CDR1 KGHSH, CDR2 LQKENI. This CDR3 has 16 amino acids. Deletions cut 6 bases from V and 3 bases from J, with 18 bases between. The CDR3 DNA reads TGTGCCAGCTCGGTCCAACCCGGGAGTTTCTACAATGAGCAGTTCTTC. This codes for CASSVQPGSFYNEQFF.

Concerning this clone: Other DNA sequences in this specimen translate into the identical CDR3. The chain employs TRBV5-1 and TRBJ1-2, with 7 nucleotides matching TRBD1. With V trimmed by 0 bases and J by 4 bases, 3 bases remained unmatched. Germline loops: CDR1 SGHRS, CDR2 YFSETQ. The CDR3 is made up of 14 amino acids. The CDR3 is CASSLGQGGYGYTF. CDR3 in DNA: TGCGCCAGCAGCTTGGGACAGGGAGGCTATGGCTACACCTTC.

A single count supports this clone. The chain carries TRBV5-1 and TRBJ2-3; D remains ambiguous. Trimming shortened V by 6 bases and J by 5 bases, and 16 bases separated the two germline ends. Germline V gene data show CDR1 as SGHRS and CDR2 as YFSETQ. The CDR3 consists of 14 residues. CDR3 sequence: CASTTGSSEDTQYF. CDR3 in DNA: TGCGCCAGCACCACCGGGTCAAGCGAAGATACGCAGTATTTT.

This clone came up once. The rearrangement joins TRBV29-1 to TRBJ2-5; 7 positions match TRBD1. Germline V gene data show CDR1 as SQVTM and CDR2 as ANQGSEA. V was clipped by 6 bases and J by 4 bases; unmatched bases: 5. This CDR3 spans 12 amino acids. Here the CDR3 DNA reads TGCAGCGTACGACAGGGTTTAGAGACCCAGTACTTC. Protein sequence: CSVRQGLETQYF.

This chain uses TRBV2 with TRBJ1-4; no firm D call. This CDR3 contains 12 residues. Germline loops: CDR1 SNHLY, CDR2 FYNNEI. V was trimmed by 4 bases and J by 8 bases, leaving 8 bases between them. CDR3 sequence: CASSGEGEKLFF. The CDR3 nucleotides read TGTGCCAGCAGTGGCGAGGGCGAAAAACTGTTTTTT.

The genes are TRBV11-2 and TRBJ1-1, with 7 bases matching TRBD1. The CDR3 extends over 14 amino acids. Trimming took 5 bases from V and 1 from J; bases not matched to a gene: 4. Looked up from germline, CDR1 is SGHAT and CDR2 is FQNNGV. The CDR3 DNA reads as TGTGCCAGCAGCCGGACAGGAGCGAACACTGAAGCTTTCTTT. Translation gives CASSRTGANTEAFF.

The V call is TRBV4-1, the J call TRBJ1-2, with a tentative D call TRBD1 (5 bases). The germline gives CDR1 MGHRA, CDR2 YSYEKL. The V end lost 4 bases, the J end lost 2 bases, and 14 bases lay between the germline ends. This CDR3 comprises 15 residues. As DNA, the CDR3 is TGCGCCAGCAGCCCCGGGGACGGTCTAAACTATGGCTACACCTTC. It is translated as CASSPGDGLNYGYTF.

The chain is built from TRBV2 and TRBJ2-2, with TRBD2 matching over 11 bases. Looked up from germline, CDR1 is SNHLY and CDR2 is FYNNEI. The CDR3 is made up of 17 amino acids. The junction had 3 bases not matched to a gene; V was cut back by 1 base and J by 2 bases. The CDR3 region has the DNA TGTGCCAGCAGTGAAGGAACTAGCGGGAGTAACACCGGGGAGCTGTTTTTT. Its protein product is CASSEGTSGSNTGELFF. The variable domain in full, completed from reference TRBV2 and TRBJ2-2, reads EPEVTQTPSHQVTQMGQEVILRCVPISNHLYFYWYRQILGQKVEFLVSFYNNEISEKSEIFDDQFSVERPDGSNFTLKIRSTKLEDSAMYFCASSEGTSGSNTGELFFGEGSRLTVL.

The V and J genes are TRBV4-1 and TRBJ1-6; possibly TRBD1 for D (6 bases). The CDR3 totals 17 residues. Germline CDR1 MGHRA, CDR2 YSYEKL. Trimming stripped 4 bases from V and 6 bases from J, with 19 bases between. The CDR3: CASSPGGQGPRNSPLHF. The CDR3 DNA reads as TGCGCCAGCAGCCCGGGAGGGCAGGGGCCTCGTAATTCACCCCTCCACTTT.

The gene calls are TRBV11-2 and TRBJ2-7; D call uncertain. The V gene's germline CDR1 is SGHAT and CDR2 FQNNGV. The V end lost 5 bases, the J end lost 4 bases, and 3 bases lay between the germline ends. CDR3 length equals 10 residues. Here the CDR3 reads CASSRYEQYF. DNA of the CDR3: TGTGCCAGCAGCAGATACGAGCAGTACTTC.

This clone has only one observation. The rearrangement uses TRBV11-2 and TRBJ1-1; D gene ambiguous. V dropped 0 bases and J dropped 3 bases, with 14 bases sitting between them. The CDR3 extends over 16 amino acids. Germline V CDR1 and CDR2: SGHAT, FQNNGV. The DNA for the CDR3 is TGTGCCAGCAGCTTAGATCGAAGTGGATGGGACACTGAAGCTTTCTTT. Protein sequence: CASSLDRSGWDTEAFF.

The rearrangement joins TRBV7-8 to TRBJ2-7; D assignment may be TRBD1 or TRBD2 (5 bases each). The CDR3 is 13 residues long. Germline V gene data show CDR1 as SGHVS and CDR2 as FQNEAQ. Trimming cost V 8 bases and J 7 bases, with 18 bases left between them. Here the CDR3 DNA reads TGTGCCAGCGCCGCCGGGACGCCGAGAGAGCAGTACTTC. Translating gives CASAAGTPREQYF. Using reference TRBV7-8 and TRBJ2-7 for the parts outside the CDR3, the full variable domain is GAGVSQSPRYKVAKRGQDVALRCDPISGHVSLFWYQQALGQGPEFLTYFQNEAQLDKSGLPSDRFFAERPEGSVSTLKIQRTQQEDSAVYLCASAAGTPREQYFGPGTRLTVT.

The rearrangement joins TRBV6-6 to TRBJ2-7; D not resolved. The length of the CDR3 is 11 residues. Germline CDR1 is MNHNY and CDR2 is SVGAGI (reference sequence). V was trimmed by 4 bases and J by 7 bases, leaving 8 bases between them. The CDR3 nucleotides are TGTGCCAGCAGTTCCCCGTGGGAGCAGTACTTC. As protein: CASSSPWEQYF.

This rearrangement joins TRBV6-5 to TRBJ1-6; 7 nucleotides line up with TRBD1. V lost 6 bases to trimming and J lost 0 bases; unmatched junction nucleotides: 2. Germline CDR1 and CDR2: MNHEY and SVGAGI. This CDR3 spans 15 amino acids. The CDR3 loop reads CASSYRGSYNSPLHF. The DNA for the CDR3 is TGTGCCAGCAGCTACAGGGGCTCCTATAATTCACCCCTCCACTTT.

The chain employs TRBV5-8 and TRBJ1-4, with D possibly matching TRBD1 (5 bases). The V gene's germline CDR1 is SGHTS and CDR2 YDEGEE. The CDR3 totals 16 residues. V shed 7 bases and J shed 0 bases, with 16 bases lying between them. Here the CDR3 DNA reads TGTGCCAGCCAGGGAGGTGGACCTGCAACTAATGAAAAACTGTTTTTT. Amino acid sequence: CASQGGGPATNEKLFF. Supplemented by reference TRBV5-8 and TRBJ1-4, the full variable domain reads EAGVTQSPTHLIKTRGQQATLRCSPISGHTSVYWYQQALGLGLQFLLWYDEGEERNRGNFPPRFSGRQFPNYSSELNVNALELEDSALYLCASQGGGPATNEKLFFGSGTQLSVL.

CDR3 sequence reads: CASSRDRDQPQHF. In nucleotides, the CDR3 is TGTGCCAGCAGTAGGGACAGGGATCAGCCCCAGCATTTT. The chain uses TRBV6-5 and TRBJ1-5; TRBD1 matches 9 bases. This CDR3 comprises 13 residues. The V gene's germline CDR1 is MNHEY and CDR2 SVGAGI. J gave up 5 bases and V 5 bases, and 1 base lay outside the gene matches.

J is TRBJ1-5 and V is TRBV6-1; maybe TRBD1 (6 bases). V dropped 0 bases and J dropped 7 bases, with 13 bases sitting between them. CDR1 is MNHNS and CDR2 is SASEGT in the germline V gene. There are 15 residues in the CDR3. The CDR3, as DNA: TGTGCCAGCAGTGAAGCCGGGACACCCAGACAGCCCCAGCATTTT. This translates into CASSEAGTPRQPQHF.

The rearrangement links TRBV10-1 to TRBJ2-4, with 7 nucleotides matching TRBD1. The germline gives CDR1 WNHNN, CDR2 SYGVQD (reference sequence). The CDR3 spans 17 residues. Trimming took 5 bases from V and 2 from J; bases not matched to a gene: 12. DNA of the CDR3: TGCGCCAGCAGTTATCAGAGAATGACAGGGACCAAAAACATTCAGTACTTC. Encoded protein: CASSYQRMTGTKNIQYF.